The table lists the clone carrying this TCR beta chain with a count of one. Its antigen is undetermined. The sample comes from a study of shared clonotypes between healthy human individuals. Some clones are missing from TCRdb's copy, which holds only in-frame ones; the method was immunoSEQ multiplex PCR. Of around 700,000 clones in the sample, about two thirds are singletons; the top ten hold 1.8%. General study results and limits: Among non-shared clonotypes, generation probabilities were lower than among those shared by all four donors.

This CDR3 is 14 amino acids long. Germline V lookup: CDR1 MNHEY, CDR2 SMNVEV (reference sequence). Trimming took off 5 bases at V and 2 bases at J, with 10 bases between the two ends. This TCR came from a woman aged 25 to 39 in good health. The chain has TRBV27 and TRBJ1-5, with D possibly matching TRBD1 (5 bases). Input material: memory CD4+ T cells sorted from blood. Specified subset: CD45RA-negative fraction. CDR3 nucleotide sequence: TGTGCCAGCAGTCCGTCACAGGGCAATCAGCCCCAGCATTTT. It codes for CASSPSQGNQPQHF.